This T cell receptor (beta chain) was found in a study of T-cell memory formation after mild COVID-19. Study-level findings and limits: What remained unconfirmed was the SARS-CoV-2 specificity of second-wave clones peaking on day 37. Pre-infection memory already had some responding clones, implying cross-reactive memory joined.

This clonotype was observed a handful of times. Antigen specificity is unknown. 5'RACE primed at constant segments yielded TCR alpha and TCR beta cDNA libraries bearing sample barcodes and UMIs. One entry per CDR3 protein, called by TCRdb with MiXCR from the 5' RACE reads. The sample lists about 270,000 distinct CDR3 sequences; roughly a sixth were seen once. CDR3 length: 15 residues. Germline V CDR1 and CDR2: SGHTA, FQGNSA. Trimming at V came to 7 bases and at J to 4 bases, leaving 9 bases not matched to a gene. The sample was PBMCs or a T cell subset sorted from them (not recorded which). The clonotype was recovered from a man between 18 and 35 years old who had mild COVID-19 (a few samples of this study predate the infection). Cell type and time point are not known. This chain links TRBV7-2 with TRBJ2-7, with TRBD2 identical over 11 bases. The CDR3 nucleotides read TGTGCCAGCACCAGATTAGCGGGGGGGCCGTACGAGCAGTACTTC. Residues: CASTRLAGGPYEQYF.